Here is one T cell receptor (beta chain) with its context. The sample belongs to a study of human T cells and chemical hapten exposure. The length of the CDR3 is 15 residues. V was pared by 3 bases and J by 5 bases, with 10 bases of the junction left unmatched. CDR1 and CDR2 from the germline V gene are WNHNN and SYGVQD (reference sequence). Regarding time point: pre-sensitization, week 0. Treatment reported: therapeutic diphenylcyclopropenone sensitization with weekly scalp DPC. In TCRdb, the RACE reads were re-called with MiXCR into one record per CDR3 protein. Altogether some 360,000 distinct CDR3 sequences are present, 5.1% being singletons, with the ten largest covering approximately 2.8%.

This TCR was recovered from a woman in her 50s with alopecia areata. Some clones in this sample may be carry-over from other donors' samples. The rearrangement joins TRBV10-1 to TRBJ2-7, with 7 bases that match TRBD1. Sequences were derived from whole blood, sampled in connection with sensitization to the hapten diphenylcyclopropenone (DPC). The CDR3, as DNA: TGCGCCAGCAGTGACCGACCGGGACAGAGGCACGAGCAGTACTTC. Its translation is CASSDRPGQRHEQYF.